The present TCR beta chain was sequenced within a study of blood T cells in healthy people across ages. Overall study: There was about one barcoded beta molecule captured by template switching per two T cells. The study's findings and limits: Older age coincided with a roughly linear decline in TCR beta diversity per million T cells. Bulk PBMC profiling left naive and antigen-experienced comparisons inconclusive. Possibly, changes in expanded clonotypes were confounded because donor CMV status was unknown.

V lost 5 bases to trimming and J lost 6 bases; unmatched junction nucleotides: 8. This CDR3 comprises 14 residues. For the second PCR, which ran for about 6 to 11 cycles, a sample-barcoded 5' primer and a J-beta primer mix were used. TCRdb ran MiXCR on the 5' RACE reads and lists one entry per CDR3 protein. This sample has around 970,000 distinct CDR3 sequences, with about 53% found just once. With respect to this clonotype: Its antigen is unknown.

The clonotype was recovered from a woman in her sixties or seventies in good health. The sample was blood. The chain couples TRBV12-3 or TRBV12-4 to TRBJ2-7, with 9 bases lining up with TRBD1. In DNA, the CDR3 is TGTGCCAGCAGTATGTCCGGGACAGGGAGCGAGCAGTACTTC. It encodes CASSMSGTGSEQYF.